Here is one TCR beta chain with its context. Participants' reported clinical history set cohort assignment. Measured with immunoSEQ multiplex PCR; TCRdb has only the in-frame clones, and not every one. The table has 300,000 to 400,000 clones, 80% to 90% seen once. This sample is drawn from a study of blood T cell repertoires in COVID-19. Study overall: There were acute and convalescent COVID-19 samples, and they came from the United States, Italy and Spain. T cells, B-cell-depleted T cells, or PBMCs supplied cDNA or gDNA.

The CDR3 is 15 amino acids. The germline V gene encodes CDR1 SNHLY and CDR2 FYNNEI. V trimming: 2 bases; J trimming: 0 bases; junction bases outside the gene matches: 1. Sequenced: PBMCs or T cells enriched from blood (not recorded which). The sequence derives from a woman aged 40 to 50 with acute COVID-19. The V call is TRBV2, the J call TRBJ1-5, with 7 positions matching TRBD1. The CDR3 reads CASSEQGGSNQPQHF. CDR3 sequence (DNA): TGTGCCAGCAGTGAACAGGGGGGTAGCAATCAGCCCCAGCATTTT.